Following are 11 T cell receptor beta chains from one sample sequenced in a study of T cells after yellow fever vaccination. TCRdb re-called the 5' RACE reads through MiXCR, storing one row per CDR3 protein. The table has fewer than 350,000 distinct CDR3 sequences, roughly 4% seen once; the top ten hold around 22%. The sequences come from PBMCs, collected on the day of the yellow fever booster vaccination. The receptor set was obtained from a man between 18 and 29 years old who received the YFV17D yellow fever vaccine.

This clonotype was detected many times. This chain links TRBV7-2 with TRBJ2-3, with D perhaps TRBD1 (7 bases). V was trimmed by 5 bases and J by 3 bases, leaving 18 bases between them. The CDR3 loop spans 16 amino acids. Per germline, CDR1 SGHTA and CDR2 FQGNSA. The CDR3 DNA is TGTGCCAGCAGCCCGAGGACAGGAGGGTTGACAGATACGCAGTATTTT. This gives the protein CASSPRTGGLTDTQYF.

The V and J genes are TRBV20-1 and TRBJ2-1, with D possibly being TRBD2 (6 bases). Germline CDR1 DFQATT, CDR2 SNEGSKA (reference sequence). V gave up 6 bases and J gave up 5 bases, with 14 bases separating them. The length of the CDR3 is 13 residues. CDR3 in amino acids: CSAYTGENNEQFF. CDR3 nucleotide sequence: TGCAGTGCCTACACGGGGGAGAACAATGAGCAGTTCTTC.

This clonotype was picked up many times. The V and J genes are TRBV6-2 or TRBV6-3 and TRBJ1-1; D not resolved. The germline V gene has CDR1 MNHEY and CDR2 SVGEGT. The CDR3 is 13 residues long. Trimming cost V 5 bases and J 7 bases, with 14 bases left between them. The CDR3 nucleotides read TGTGCCAGCAGTATATCGGCGAGGTTTGAAGCTTTCTTT. It is translated as CASSISARFEAFF.

V is TRBV7-3 and J is TRBJ1-5; D is unresolved. The CDR3 has 20 amino acids. Germline V gene data show CDR1 as SGHTA and CDR2 as FQGTGA. V was shortened by 2 bases and J by 0 bases, with 23 bases between the two germline ends. CDR3: CASSLSRKGLQIYSNQPQHF. Written as DNA, the CDR3 is TGTGCCAGCAGCTTATCGAGAAAAGGCCTCCAAATTTATAGCAATCAGCCCCAGCATTTT.

This clonotype was recorded at least ten times. The chain is built from TRBV4-1 and TRBJ2-1; D gene uncertain. CDR1 MGHRA and CDR2 YSYEKL come from the germline V gene. V was clipped by 1 base and J by 1 base, with 11 bases between them. The CDR3 spans 16 residues. The CDR3 DNA sequence: TGCGCCAGCAGCCAAGTCGACCTAGTTTCCTACAATGAGCAGTTCTTC. Amino acids: CASSQVDLVSYNEQFF.

There are many counts of this clonotype. The V call is TRBV9, the J call TRBJ2-3, with D unresolved. The V gene lost 0 bases and the J gene lost 5 bases, with 4 bases spanning the gap. Per germline, CDR1 SGDLS and CDR2 YYNGEE. This CDR3 is 12 amino acids long. CDR3 nucleotide sequence: TGTGCCAGCAGCGTAGCTAGAGATACGCAGTATTTT. Amino acid sequence: CASSVARDTQYF.

This clonotype was seen more than once but under ten times. Written as DNA, the CDR3 is TGTGCCAGCTCCGCGGGTAGGGGGTTCACTGAAGCTTTCTTT. It translates to CASSAGRGFTEAFF. V usage is TRBV18 and J usage is TRBJ1-1; TRBD1 might be the D (6 bases). V lost 6 bases and J lost 4, with 15 bases in between. The germline V gene encodes CDR1 KGHSH and CDR2 LQKENI. The CDR3 has 14 amino acids.

This clonotype was counted at least ten times. V is TRBV5-5 and J is TRBJ2-1; TRBD2 matches 9 bases. J gave up 5 bases and V 3 bases, and 12 bases lay outside the gene matches. Germline V CDR1 and CDR2: SGHKS, YYEKEE (reference sequence). The CDR3 runs to 17 residues. The CDR3 protein is CASSSALGTSPNNEQFF. CDR3 DNA sequence: TGTGCCAGCAGCTCCGCCCTCGGGACTAGCCCCAACAATGAGCAGTTCTTC. The variable domain in full, with the rest retrieved from reference TRBV5-5 and TRBJ2-1, is DAGVTQSPTHLIKTRGQQVTLRCSPISGHKSVSWYQQVLGQGPQFIFQYYEKEERGRGNFPDRFSARQFPNYSSELNVNALLLGDSALYLCASSSALGTSPNNEQFFGPGTRLTVL.

This clonotype occurred many times. The rearrangement joins TRBV4-2 to TRBJ1-5; perhaps TRBD1 as D (5 bases). The CDR3 is 16 residues long. Trimming took 0 bases from V and 0 from J, leaving 9 bases between them. CDR1 is LGHNA and CDR2 is YNFKEQ in the germline V gene. The CDR3 nucleotides are TGTGCCAGCAGCCAAGAGGCAGGGAATAGCAATCAGCCCCAGCATTTT. It encodes CASSQEAGNSNQPQHF.

The V and J genes are TRBV7-9 and TRBJ2-6; D remains unclear. V lost 3 bases to trimming and J lost 0 bases, with 18 bases between them. Germline V gives CDR1 SEHNR, CDR2 FQNEAQ (reference sequence). The CDR3 length is 19 residues. This CDR3 reads CASSFNPSVVSSGANVLTF. DNA for the CDR3: TGTGCCAGCAGCTTCAATCCGTCCGTCGTGAGCTCTGGGGCCAACGTCCTGACTTTC. Using reference TRBV7-9 and TRBJ2-6 for the parts outside the CDR3, the full variable domain is DTGVSQNPRHKITKRGQNVTFRCDPISEHNRLYWYRQTLGQGPEFLTYFQNEAQLEKSRLLSDRFSAERPKGSFSTLEIQRTEQGDSAMYLCASSFNPSVVSSGANVLTFGAGSRLTVL.

This clonotype was counted ten times or more. V and J are TRBV2 and TRBJ2-7, with D possibly being TRBD2 (6 bases). The V end was cut by 6 bases, the J end by 1 base, with 16 bases between. The CDR3 is 15 amino acids. Germline V gives CDR1 SNHLY, CDR2 FYNNEI. CDR3 amino acids: CASSAGPWGSYEQYF. The CDR3 bases are TGTGCCAGCAGCGCGGGACCGTGGGGTTCCTACGAGCAGTACTTC.